Following are 2 T cell receptor beta chains from one sample sequenced in a study of blood T cell repertoires in COVID-19. Assay: immunoSEQ multiplex PCR; the TCRdb copy retains only in-frame clones and omits some. This sample yields around 250,000 clones, of which about 90% are seen a single time; about a tenth belongs to the top ten. Specimen: peripheral blood. The source is a woman aged 65 to 85 with COVID-19, enrolled during active disease.

V gene TRBV19 combines with J gene TRBJ2-1; 11 bases map to TRBD2. Germline values: CDR1 LNHDA, CDR2 SQIVND (reference sequence). This CDR3 is built from 15 residues. Unmatched junction bases numbered 6, after V lost 3 bases and J lost 8 bases. CDR3 residues: CASSITSGRSYEQFF. The DNA of the CDR3 is TGTGCCAGTAGTATCACTAGCGGGAGATCTTATGAGCAGTTCTTC.

V and J are TRBV4-3 and TRBJ2-2, with D unclear. The CDR3 runs 17 residues. The germline V and J ends were trimmed by 4 bases and 1 base, with 16 bases remaining between them. The germline V gene encodes CDR1 LGHNA and CDR2 YSLEER. The CDR3 spells CASSRQPTAGNTGELFF. The DNA for the CDR3 is TGCGCCAGCAGCCGACAACCTACGGCAGGGAACACCGGGGAGCTGTTTTTT.